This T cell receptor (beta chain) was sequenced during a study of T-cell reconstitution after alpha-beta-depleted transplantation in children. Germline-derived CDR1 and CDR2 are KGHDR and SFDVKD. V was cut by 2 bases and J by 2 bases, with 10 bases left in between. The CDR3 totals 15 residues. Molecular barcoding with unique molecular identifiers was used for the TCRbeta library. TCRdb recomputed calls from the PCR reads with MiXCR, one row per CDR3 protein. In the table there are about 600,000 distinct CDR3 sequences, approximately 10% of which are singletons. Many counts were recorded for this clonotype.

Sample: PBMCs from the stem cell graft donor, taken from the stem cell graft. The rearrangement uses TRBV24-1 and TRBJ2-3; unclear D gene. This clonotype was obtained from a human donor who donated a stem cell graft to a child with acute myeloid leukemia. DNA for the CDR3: TGTGCCACCAGTGATTCACGGCATCACACAGATACGCAGTATTTT. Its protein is CATSDSRHHTDTQYF.